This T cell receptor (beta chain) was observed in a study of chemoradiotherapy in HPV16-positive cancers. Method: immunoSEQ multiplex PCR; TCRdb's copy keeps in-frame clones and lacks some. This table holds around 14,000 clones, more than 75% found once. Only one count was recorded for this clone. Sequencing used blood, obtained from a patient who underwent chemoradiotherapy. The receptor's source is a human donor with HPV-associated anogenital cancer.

The CDR3, as DNA: TGTGCCAGCTCTCTCCCGGGACGGGATGGCTACACCTTC. Its translation is CASSLPGRDGYTF. V is TRBV18 and J is TRBJ1-2; TRBD1 might be the D (5 bases). Per germline, CDR1 KGHSH and CDR2 LQKENI. With 6 bases removed from V and 6 bases from J, the gap between germline ends came to 14 bases. The CDR3 spans 13 residues.